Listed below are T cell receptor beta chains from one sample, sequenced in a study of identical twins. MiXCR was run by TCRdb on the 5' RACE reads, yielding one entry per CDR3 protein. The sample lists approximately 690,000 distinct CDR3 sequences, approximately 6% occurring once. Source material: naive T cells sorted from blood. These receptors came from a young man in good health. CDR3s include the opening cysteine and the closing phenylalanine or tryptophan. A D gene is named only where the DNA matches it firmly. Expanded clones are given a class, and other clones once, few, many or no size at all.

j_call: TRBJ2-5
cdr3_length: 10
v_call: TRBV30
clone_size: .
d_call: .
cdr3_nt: TGTGCCTGGAGTCGAGAGACCCAGTACTTC
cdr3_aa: CAWSRETQYF

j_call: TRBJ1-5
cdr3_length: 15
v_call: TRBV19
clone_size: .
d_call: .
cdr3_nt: TGTGCCAGTAGTATACAGAGGAGTAGCAATCAGCCCCAGCATTTT
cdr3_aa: CASSIQRSSNQPQHF

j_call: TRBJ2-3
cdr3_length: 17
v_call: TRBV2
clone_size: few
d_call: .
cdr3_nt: TGTGCCAGCAGTGAACGGACGCGCGGGATAGACACAGATACGCAGTATTTT
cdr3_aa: CASSERTRGIDTDTQYF

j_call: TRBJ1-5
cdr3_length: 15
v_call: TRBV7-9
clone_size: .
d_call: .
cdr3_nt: TGTGCCAGCAGCTTAGTAGGGGCTAGCAATCAGCCCCAGCATTTT
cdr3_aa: CASSLVGASNQPQHF

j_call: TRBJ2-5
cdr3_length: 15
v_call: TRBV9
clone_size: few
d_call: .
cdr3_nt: TGTGCCAGCAGCGTAGGAACGCATCCCGGGGAGACCCAGTACTTC
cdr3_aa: CASSVGTHPGETQYF

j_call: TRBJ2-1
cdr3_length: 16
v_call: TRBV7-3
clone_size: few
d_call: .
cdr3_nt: TGTGCCAGCAGCCCGACCGGCGGGACCCAATACAATGAGCAGTTCTTC
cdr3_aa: CASSPTGGTQYNEQFF

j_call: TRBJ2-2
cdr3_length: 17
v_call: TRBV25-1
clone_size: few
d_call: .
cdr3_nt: TGTGCCAGCAGCAGTCCCCGGGCCGGGATTGGCCCCGGGGAGCTGTTTTTT
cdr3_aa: CASSSPRAGIGPGELFF

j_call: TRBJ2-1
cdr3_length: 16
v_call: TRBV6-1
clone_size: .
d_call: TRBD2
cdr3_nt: TGTGCCAGCAGCGTGGGACTAGCCGAAACCTACAATGAGCAGTTCTTC
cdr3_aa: CASSVGLAETYNEQFF

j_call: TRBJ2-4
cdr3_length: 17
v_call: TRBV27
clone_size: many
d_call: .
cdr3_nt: TGTGCCAGCAGTTTCGGGGGCCCGGGAGTGGGCAAAAACATTCAGTACTTC
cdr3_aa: CASSFGGPGVGKNIQYF

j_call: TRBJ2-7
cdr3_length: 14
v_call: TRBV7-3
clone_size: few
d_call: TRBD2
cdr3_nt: TGTGCCAGCAGCCCGGGACTAGAAAAGATGAAGCAGTACTTC
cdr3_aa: CASSPGLEKMKQYF

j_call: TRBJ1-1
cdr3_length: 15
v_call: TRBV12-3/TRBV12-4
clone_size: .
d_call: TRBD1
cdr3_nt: TGTGCCAGCAGTCCACAGGGGACACCGAACACTGAAGCTTTCTTT
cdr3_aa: CASSPQGTPNTEAFF

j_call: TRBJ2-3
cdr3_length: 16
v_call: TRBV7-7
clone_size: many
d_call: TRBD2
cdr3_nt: TGTGCCAGCAGCTTAGGAGCGGGAGGGAACACAGATACGCAGTATTTT
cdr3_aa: CASSLGAGGNTDTQYF

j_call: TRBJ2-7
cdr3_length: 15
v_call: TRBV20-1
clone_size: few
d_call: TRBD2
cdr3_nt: TGCAGTGCTAAAAACTTAGCGGGAGCGAGGCTGGAGCAGTACTTC
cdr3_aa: CSAKNLAGARLEQYF

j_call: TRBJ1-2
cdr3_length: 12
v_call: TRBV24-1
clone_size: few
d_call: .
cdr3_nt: TGTGCCACCAGTGATGTCGGCTATGGCTACACCTTC
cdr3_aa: CATSDVGYGYTF

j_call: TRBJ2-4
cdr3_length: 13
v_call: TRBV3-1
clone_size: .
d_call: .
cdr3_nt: TGTGCCAGCAGGGACGGAGGTCAAGACATTCAGTACTTC
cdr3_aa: CASRDGGQDIQYF

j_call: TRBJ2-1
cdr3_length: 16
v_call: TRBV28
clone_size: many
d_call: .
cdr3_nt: TGTGCCAGCAGTTTACTCGTACTTCGGGGTTACAATGAGCAGTTCTTC
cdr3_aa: CASSLLVLRGYNEQFF

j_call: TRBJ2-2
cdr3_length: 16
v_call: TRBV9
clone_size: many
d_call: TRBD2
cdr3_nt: TGTGCCAGCAGCGTAGAAGCGGGGGTTTACACCGGGGAGCTGTTTTTT
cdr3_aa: CASSVEAGVYTGELFF

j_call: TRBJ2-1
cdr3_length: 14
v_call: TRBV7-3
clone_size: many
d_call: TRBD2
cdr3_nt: TGTGCCAGCAGCCCTAAGCGGGGATACAATGAGCAGTTCTTC
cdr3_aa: CASSPKRGYNEQFF

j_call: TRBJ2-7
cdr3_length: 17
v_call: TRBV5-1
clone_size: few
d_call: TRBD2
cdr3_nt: TGCGCCAGCAGCTTGGGGGTGCTAGCGGGAGTAGGGTACGAGCAGTACTTC
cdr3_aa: CASSLGVLAGVGYEQYF

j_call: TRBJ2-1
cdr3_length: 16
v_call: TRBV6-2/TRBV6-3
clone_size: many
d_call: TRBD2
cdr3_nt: TGTGCCAGCAGTTTGACTAGCGGACCATCCTACAATGAGCAGTTCTTC
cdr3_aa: CASSLTSGPSYNEQFF

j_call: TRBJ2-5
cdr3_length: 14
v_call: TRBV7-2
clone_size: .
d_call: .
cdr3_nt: TGTGCCAGCAGCTTCGGCGCTCCCCAAGAGACCCAGTACTTC
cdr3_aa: CASSFGAPQETQYF

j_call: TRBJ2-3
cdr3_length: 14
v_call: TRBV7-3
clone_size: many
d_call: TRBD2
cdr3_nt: TGTGCCAGCAGCACCGGGACTAGCGGGAGGACGCAGTATTTT
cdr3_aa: CASSTGTSGRTQYF

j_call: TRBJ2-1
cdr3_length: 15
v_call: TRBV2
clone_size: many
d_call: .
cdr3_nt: TGTGCCAGCAGTGAAAGGACATTCTCCTACAATGAGCAGTTCTTC
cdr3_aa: CASSERTFSYNEQFF

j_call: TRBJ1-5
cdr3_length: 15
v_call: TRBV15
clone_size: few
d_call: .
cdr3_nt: TGTGCCACCAGCAGAGATAAGGTCGGCAATCAGCCCCAGCATTTT
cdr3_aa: CATSRDKVGNQPQHF

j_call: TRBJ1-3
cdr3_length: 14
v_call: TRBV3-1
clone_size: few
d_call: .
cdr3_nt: TGTGCCAGCAGCTCCCGGGACTTTGGAAACACCATATATTTT
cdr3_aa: CASSSRDFGNTIYF

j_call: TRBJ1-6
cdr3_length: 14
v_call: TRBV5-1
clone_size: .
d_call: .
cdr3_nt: TGCGCCAGCAGCGACAGTAACTATAATTCACCCCTCCACTTT
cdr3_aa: CASSDSNYNSPLHF

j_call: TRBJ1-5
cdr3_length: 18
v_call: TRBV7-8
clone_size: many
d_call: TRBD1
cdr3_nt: TGTGCCAGCAGCTTAGGGGACAGGGGGCGCATTGTAGACCAGCCCCAGCATTTT
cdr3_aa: CASSLGDRGRIVDQPQHF

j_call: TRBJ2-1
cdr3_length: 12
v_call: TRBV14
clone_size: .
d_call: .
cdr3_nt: TGTGCCAGCAGCCTGCTAACGTATGAGCAGTTCTTC
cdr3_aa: CASSLLTYEQFF

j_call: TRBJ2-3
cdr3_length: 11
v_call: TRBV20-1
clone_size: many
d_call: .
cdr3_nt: TGCAGTGCTAGCTCTTGGGATACGCAGTATTTT
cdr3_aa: CSASSWDTQYF

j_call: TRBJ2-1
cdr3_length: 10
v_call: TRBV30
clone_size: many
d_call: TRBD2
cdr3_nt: TGTGCCTGGAGGGAAACTAGCGTGATCTTC
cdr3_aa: CAWRETSVIF

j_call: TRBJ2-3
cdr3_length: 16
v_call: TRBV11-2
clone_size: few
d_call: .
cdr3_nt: TGTGCCAGCAGCCTCAGTAGGGGAGACTCCACAGATACGCAGTATTTT
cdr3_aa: CASSLSRGDSTDTQYF

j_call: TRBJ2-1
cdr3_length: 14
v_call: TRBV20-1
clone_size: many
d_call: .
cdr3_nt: TGCAGTGCTAGTGGGGCGGGACCCAACAATGAGCAGTTCTTC
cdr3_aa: CSASGAGPNNEQFF

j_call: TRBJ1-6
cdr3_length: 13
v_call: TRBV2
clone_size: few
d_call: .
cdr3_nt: TGTGCCAGCTCAGCGGCATATAATTCACCCCTCCACTTT
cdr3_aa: CASSAAYNSPLHF

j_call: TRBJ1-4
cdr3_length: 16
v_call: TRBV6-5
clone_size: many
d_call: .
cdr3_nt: TGTGCCAGCAGTTACTCGGGGGGATCAACTAATGAAAAACTGTTTTTT
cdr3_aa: CASSYSGGSTNEKLFF

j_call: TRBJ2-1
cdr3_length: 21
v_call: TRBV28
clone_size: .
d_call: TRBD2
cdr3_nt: TGTGCCAGCAGTTCCCCTATGACTAGCGGAGTCGGCGGCAACAATTTCCATGAGCAGTTCTTC
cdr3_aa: CASSSPMTSGVGGNNFHEQFF

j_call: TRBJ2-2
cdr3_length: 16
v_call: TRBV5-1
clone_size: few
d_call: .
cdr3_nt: TGCGCCAGCAGCTTGTCTTCAAAAGGGCTCGGCGGGGAGCTGTTTTTT
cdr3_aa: CASSLSSKGLGGELFF

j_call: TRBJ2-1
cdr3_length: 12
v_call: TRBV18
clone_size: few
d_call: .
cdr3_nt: TGTGCCAGCTCACAGAGGAGCGCTGAGCAGTTCTTC
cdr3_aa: CASSQRSAEQFF

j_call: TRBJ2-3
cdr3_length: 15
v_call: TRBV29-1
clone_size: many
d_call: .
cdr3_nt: TGCAGCGTTGACCCTGAGGTCCACAAACCAGATACGCAGTATTTT
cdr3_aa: CSVDPEVHKPDTQYF

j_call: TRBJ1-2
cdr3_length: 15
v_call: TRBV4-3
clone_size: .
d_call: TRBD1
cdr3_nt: TGCGCCAGCAGCCCTCAGACAGGGCTCGACTATGGCTACACCTTC
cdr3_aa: CASSPQTGLDYGYTF

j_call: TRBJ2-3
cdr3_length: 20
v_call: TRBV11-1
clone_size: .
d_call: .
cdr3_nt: TGTGCCAGCAGCCCCAAGATTGTCGGCCAGGGGAGGTGGGTCACAGATACGCAGTATTTT
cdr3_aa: CASSPKIVGQGRWVTDTQYF

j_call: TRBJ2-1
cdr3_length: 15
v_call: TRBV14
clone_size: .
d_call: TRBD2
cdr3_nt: TGTGCCAGCAGCCAAGTTGTGGGAGGGCTCGGTGAGCAGTTCTTC
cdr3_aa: CASSQVVGGLGEQFF

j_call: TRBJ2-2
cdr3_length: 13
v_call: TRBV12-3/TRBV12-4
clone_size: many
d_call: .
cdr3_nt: TGTGCCAGCAGACAGGTGAACACCGGGGAGCTGTTTTTT
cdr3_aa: CASRQVNTGELFF

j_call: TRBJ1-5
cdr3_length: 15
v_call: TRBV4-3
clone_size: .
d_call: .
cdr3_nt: TGCGCCAGCAGCCAAGATGAGGGACGCAATCAGCCCCAGCATTTT
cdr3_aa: CASSQDEGRNQPQHF

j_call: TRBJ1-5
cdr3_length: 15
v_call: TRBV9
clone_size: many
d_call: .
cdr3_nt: TGTGCCAGCAGCGTAGATGGGCAGCCTAATCAGCCCCAGCATTTT
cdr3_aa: CASSVDGQPNQPQHF

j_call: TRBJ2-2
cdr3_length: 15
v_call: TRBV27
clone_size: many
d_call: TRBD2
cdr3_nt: TGTGCCAGCAGCATACTAGCGGGAACCACCGGGGAGCTGTTTTTT
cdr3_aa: CASSILAGTTGELFF

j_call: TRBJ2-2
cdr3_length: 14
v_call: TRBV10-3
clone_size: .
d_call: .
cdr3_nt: TGTGCCATCAGAGACAGTACGAACACCGGGGAGCTGTTTTTT
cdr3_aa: CAIRDSTNTGELFF

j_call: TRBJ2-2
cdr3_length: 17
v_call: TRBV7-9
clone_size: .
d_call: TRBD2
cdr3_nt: TGTGCCAGCAGCTTAGCGACTAGCGGGAGTAACTCCGGGGAGCTGTTTTTT
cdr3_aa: CASSLATSGSNSGELFF

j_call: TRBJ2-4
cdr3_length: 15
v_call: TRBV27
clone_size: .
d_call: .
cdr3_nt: TGTGCCAGCAGTTCCTCTTTAACGGCCAAAAACATTCAGTACTTC
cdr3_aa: CASSSSLTAKNIQYF

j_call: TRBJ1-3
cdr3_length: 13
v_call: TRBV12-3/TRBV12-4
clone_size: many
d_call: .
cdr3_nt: TGTGCCAGCATGACATCCTCTGGAAACACCATATATTTT
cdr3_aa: CASMTSSGNTIYF

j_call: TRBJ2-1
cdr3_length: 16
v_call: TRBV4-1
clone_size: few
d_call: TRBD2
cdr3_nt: TGCGCCAGCAGCCAAGATCCCGGCAGCGGGAGCCATGAGCAGTTCTTC
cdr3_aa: CASSQDPGSGSHEQFF

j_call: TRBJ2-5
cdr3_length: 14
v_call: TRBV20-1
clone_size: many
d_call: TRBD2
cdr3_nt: TGCAGTGCCTCAGGGGCGGGAGGGAAAGAGACCCAGTACTTC
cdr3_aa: CSASGAGGKETQYF

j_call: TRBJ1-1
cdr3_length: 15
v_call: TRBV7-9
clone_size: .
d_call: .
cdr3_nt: TGTGCCAGCAGCCCCCGCGACCGACCAAGTCTTGAAGCTTTCTTT
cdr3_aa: CASSPRDRPSLEAFF

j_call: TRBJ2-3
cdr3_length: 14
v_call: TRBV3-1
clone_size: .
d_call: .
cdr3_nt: TGTGCCAGCAGCCAAGATCCTAGCTCAGATACGCAGTATTTT
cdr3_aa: CASSQDPSSDTQYF

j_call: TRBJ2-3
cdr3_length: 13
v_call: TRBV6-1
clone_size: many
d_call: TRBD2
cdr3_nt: TGTTCTTCGGGGACTAGCTCACGAGATACGCAGTATTTT
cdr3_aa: CSSGTSSRDTQYF

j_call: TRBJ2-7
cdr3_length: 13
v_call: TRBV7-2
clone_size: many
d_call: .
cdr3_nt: TGTGCCAGCAGCTTTCGGACGTCGTACGAGCAGTACTTC
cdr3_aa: CASSFRTSYEQYF

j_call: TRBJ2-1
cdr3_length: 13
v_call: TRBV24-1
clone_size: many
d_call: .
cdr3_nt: TGTGCCACCAGTGATTTCCAAGACAATGAGCAGTTCTTC
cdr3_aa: CATSDFQDNEQFF

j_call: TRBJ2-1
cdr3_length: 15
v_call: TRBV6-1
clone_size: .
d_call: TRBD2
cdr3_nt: TGTGCCAGCAGCCACGGGGGGGAGCAGGACAATGAGCAGTTCTTC
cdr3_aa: CASSHGGEQDNEQFF

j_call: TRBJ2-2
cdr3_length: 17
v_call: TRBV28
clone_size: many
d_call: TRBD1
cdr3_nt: TGTGCCAGCAGGCCCCCCACCGGGACAGGGAACACCGGGGAGCTGTTTTTT
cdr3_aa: CASRPPTGTGNTGELFF

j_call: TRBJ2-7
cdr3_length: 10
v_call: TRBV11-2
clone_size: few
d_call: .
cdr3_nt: TGTGCCAGCAGCGGCTGGGAGCAGTACTTC
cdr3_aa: CASSGWEQYF